Listed below are T cell receptor beta chains from one sample, sequenced in a study of blood T cell repertoires in COVID-19. The protocol was immunoSEQ multiplex PCR, while the TCRdb copy is restricted to in-frame clones and leaves out a portion. The data contain about half a million clones, approximately 89% of them singletons. Sequencing was done on a sample of peripheral blood. Receptors were obtained from a man in his late teens or twenties with COVID-19, enrolled during active disease. Both conserved end residues are part of each CDR3. A D gene is named only where the DNA matches it firmly. Clone sizes are given selectively: once, few, many, or a class where the clone is expanded.

- TRBJ2-3 TRBV2 - CASSRLRDTDTQYF TGTGCCAGCAGTCGACTTCGTGACACAGATACGCAGTATTTT
- TRBJ2-4 TRBV12-1 - CASSGTVGTSGKGCENIQYF TGTGCCAGCAGCGGCACTGTAGGGACTAGCGGGAAGGGCTGTGAAAACATTCAGTACTTC
- TRBJ1-4 TRBV6-6 - CASNSGEKLFF TGTGCCAGCAACTCGGGGGAAAAACTGTTTTTT
once TRBJ1-2 TRBV12-3/TRBV12-4 - CASSLGQNYGYTF TGTGCCAGCAGTTTGGGGCAAAACTATGGCTACACCTTC
- TRBJ1-2 TRBV3-1/TRBV3-2 - CASRPGGRYGYTF TGTGCCAGCAGACCCGGAGGAAGATATGGCTACACCTTC
few TRBJ2-7 TRBV4-1 - CASSQENRGGGGYEQYF TGCGCCAGCAGCCAAGAAAACCGGGGAGGGGGAGGCTACGAGCAGTACTTC
- TRBJ1-1 TRBV6-5 - CASRGSGRGNTEAFF TGTGCCAGCAGAGGATCAGGGAGGGGGAACACTGAAGCTTTCTTT
- TRBJ2-5 TRBV4-1 TRBD1 CASSQDPGTGSETQYF TGCGCCAGCAGCCAAGATCCGGGGACAGGTTCTGAGACCCAGTACTTC
- TRBJ1-1 TRBV27 - CASSYRGITEAFF TGTGCCAGCAGTTATAGGGGGATCACTGAAGCTTTCTTT
- TRBJ2-2 TRBV3-1/TRBV3-2 TRBD2 CASSQPALAGSYGELFF TGTGCCAGCAGCCAGCCCGCTCTAGCGGGGTCGTACGGGGAGCTGTTTTTT
- TRBJ1-1 TRBV20-1 TRBD1 CSASRDRLNTEAFF TGCAGTGCTAGTAGGGACAGATTGAACACTGAAGCTTTCTTT
few TRBJ1-6 TRBV11-2 - CASSLTRGTYNSPLHF TGTGCCAGCAGCTTAACCAGGGGCACCTATAATTCACCCCTCCACTTT
- TRBJ2-3 TRBV4-1 TRBD1 CASSQDRATDTQYF TGCGCCAGCAGCCAGGACAGGGCAACAGATACGCAGTATTTT
once TRBJ2-3 TRBV19 - CASSIADFTDTQYF TGTGCCAGTAGTATCGCAGATTTCACAGATACGCAGTATTTT
few TRBJ2-5 TRBV9 - CASSEGVVGETQYF TGTGCCAGCAGCGAGGGGGTAGTGGGGGAGACCCAGTACTTC
- TRBJ2-2 TRBV7-8 TRBD1 CASSTPYDRVETGELFF TGTGCCAGCAGCACTCCATATGACAGGGTAGAGACCGGGGAGCTGTTTTTT
- TRBJ1-3 TRBV11-2 TRBD1 CASSARQGLSGNTIYF TGTGCCAGCAGCGCCCGACAGGGGCTCTCTGGAAACACCATATATTTT
- TRBJ1-5 TRBV2 - CASSEGETMSNQPQHF TGTGCCAGCAGTGAAGGAGAGACAATGAGCAATCAGCCCCAGCATTTT
few TRBJ2-2 TRBV12-3/TRBV12-4 TRBD1 CASSFGQVGELFF TGTGCCAGCAGTTTTGGACAGGTCGGGGAGCTGTTTTTT
- TRBJ1-2 TRBV18 TRBD1 CASSPYRTGDYGYTF TGTGCCAGCTCCCCGTACAGGACAGGGGACTATGGCTACACCTTC
- TRBJ2-2 TRBV19 - CASKTRAGELFF TGTGCCAGTAAAACCCGGGCCGGGGAGCTGTTTTTT
- TRBJ1-1 TRBV9 - CASSAWGGTEAFF TGTGCCAGCAGCGCCTGGGGCGGCACTGAAGCTTTCTTT
once TRBJ2-3 TRBV13 TRBD2 CASSPRTSGSLGTQYF TGTGCCAGCAGCCCCAGAACTAGCGGGAGTTTGGGTACGCAGTATTTT
- TRBJ2-7 TRBV12-3/TRBV12-4 - CASSRERAYEQYF TGTGCCAGCAGTCGCGAGCGCGCCTACGAGCAGTACTTC
- TRBJ2-1 TRBV5-6 TRBD1 CASSSGTGFNEQFF TGTGCCAGCAGCTCCGGGACAGGGTTCAATGAGCAGTTCTTC
- TRBJ1-2 TRBV9 TRBD1 CASSPTSQGAGNYGYTF TGTGCCAGCAGCCCTACCTCACAGGGGGCGGGGAACTATGGCTACACCTTC
- TRBJ2-5 TRBV18 TRBD2 CASSPASGLGTQYF TGTGCCAGCTCACCAGCTAGCGGACTAGGGACCCAGTACTTC
- TRBJ2-5 TRBV5-4 TRBD2 CASSLPSGRSVEETQYF TGTGCCAGCAGCTTACCTAGCGGGAGATCGGTTGAAGAGACCCAGTACTTC
- TRBJ2-7 TRBV5-4 TRBD2 CASSRGGAEQYF TGTGCCAGCAGTCGGGGGGGGGCCGAGCAGTACTTC
- TRBJ2-7 TRBV19 - CASSRGGSYEQYF TGTGCCAGTAGTCGAGGGGGCTCCTACGAGCAGTACTTC
- TRBJ1-3 TRBV9 - CASSVVSQGGPGNTIYF TGTGCCAGCAGCGTAGTCTCCCAGGGCGGCCCTGGAAACACCATATATTTT
- TRBJ2-1 TRBV4-2 TRBD2 CASSQDTSGRDYNEQFF TGTGCCAGCAGCCAAGATACCAGCGGGAGGGACTACAATGAGCAGTTCTTC
- TRBJ2-1 TRBV6-5 TRBD1 CASSYRDRSYNEQFF TGTGCCAGCAGCTACCGGGACAGGTCCTACAATGAGCAGTTCTTC
- TRBJ2-7 TRBV12-3/TRBV12-4 - CASSLADTYEQYF TGTGCCAGCAGTTTAGCCGACACCTACGAGCAGTACTTC
- TRBJ2-5 TRBV5-1 TRBD2 CASRRTSTDQETQYF TGCGCCAGCAGAAGGACTAGCACCGACCAAGAGACCCAGTACTTC
- TRBJ2-3 TRBV19 TRBD2 CASSIGGGRPDTQYF TGTGCCAGTAGTATCGGCGGGGGGCGTCCAGATACGCAGTATTTT
- TRBJ2-6 TRBV5-1 TRBD1 CASSPSLQGRVGANVLTF TGCGCCAGCAGCCCTAGCCTACAGGGGCGGGTGGGGGCCAACGTCCTGACTTTC
- TRBJ2-7 TRBV10-1 TRBD2 CASSPYEAGGSEQYF TGCGCCAGCAGTCCTTACGAGGCGGGGGGGAGCGAGCAGTACTTC
- TRBJ2-7 TRBV5-7 TRBD2 CASSTGGAYEQYF TGTGCCAGCAGCACGGGGGGGGCCTACGAGCAGTACTTC
- TRBJ2-2 TRBV27 TRBD1 CASSTRTGTGELFF TGTGCCAGCAGTACACGGACAGGCACCGGGGAGCTGTTTTTT
- TRBJ2-7 TRBV5-1 TRBD1 CASSLIAGTGTSEQYF TGCGCCAGCAGCTTGATAGCCGGGACAGGGACTTCCGAGCAGTACTTC
- TRBJ1-2 TRBV27 - CASSLGGRPYGYTF TGTGCCAGCAGTTTAGGGGGCCGGCCGTATGGCTACACCTTC
- TRBJ2-2 TRBV19 TRBD1 CASSPPRDRVGTGELFF TGTGCCAGTAGTCCACCGAGGGACAGGGTAGGAACCGGGGAGCTGTTTTTT
- TRBJ2-1 TRBV6-2/TRBV6-3 - CASSLPSVVWGQLNNEQFF TGTGCCAGCAGCCTTCCCTCCGTGGTGTGGGGGCAACTTAACAATGAGCAGTTCTTC
- TRBJ2-2 TRBV10-2 TRBD2 CASRTGRTSGVNTGELFF TGCGCCAGCAGGACAGGCCGTACTAGCGGGGTTAACACCGGGGAGCTGTTTTTT
- TRBJ1-3 TRBV23-1 - CASRIPGGDSGWPGNTIYF TGCGCCAGCAGAATCCCCGGGGGGGATTCAGGATGGCCTGGAAACACCATATATTTT
- TRBJ2-2 TRBV19 - CASRTGLSTGELFF TGTGCCAGTAGAACGGGATTGAGCACCGGGGAGCTGTTTTTT
- TRBJ2-1 TRBV2 TRBD1 CASKDRVSYNEQFF TGTGCCAGCAAGGACAGGGTTTCCTACAATGAGCAGTTCTTC
- TRBJ2-7 TRBV30 TRBD2 CAWSVGGAAYDEQYF TGTGCCTGGAGTGTCGGGGGGGCAGCGTACGACGAGCAGTACTTC
- TRBJ2-1 TRBV18 TRBD1 CASSPRDRGYNEQFF TGTGCCAGCTCACCCCGGGACAGGGGCTACAATGAGCAGTTCTTC
- TRBJ2-7 TRBV6-1 TRBD1 CASSGRDRAILYYEQYF TGTGCCAGCAGTGGCCGGGACAGGGCCATCCTTTACTACGAGCAGTACTTC
- TRBJ2-2 TRBV12-3/TRBV12-4 - CASSPMPGELFF TGTGCCAGCAGCCCTATGCCCGGGGAGCTGTTTTTT
- TRBJ2-1 TRBV7-3 - CASSAPGVTDQYNEQFF TGTGCCAGCAGCGCACCAGGGGTCACGGACCAGTACAATGAGCAGTTCTTC
once TRBJ2-7 TRBV7-9 TRBD2 CASDSGGYEQYF TGTGCCAGCGACAGCGGGGGCTACGAGCAGTACTTC
- TRBJ2-3 TRBV7-6 - CASSATSFLNTQYF TGTGCCAGCAGCGCAACTAGTTTCTTGAATACGCAGTATTTT
- TRBJ1-1 TRBV6-5 - CASRKRGPRNTEAFF TGTGCCAGCCGAAAGCGGGGGCCGAGGAACACTGAAGCTTTCTTT
- TRBJ2-7 TRBV5-1 - CASSLAGGNTGEQYF TGCGCCAGCAGCTTGGCCGGCGGGAATACGGGCGAGCAGTACTTC
- TRBJ1-2 TRBV24-1 TRBD1 CATSDSDRGTNYGYTF TGTGCCACCAGTGATTCGGACAGGGGAACTAACTATGGCTACACCTTC
- TRBJ1-1 TRBV5-1 TRBD1 CASSFTGVMDTEAFF TGCGCCAGCAGCTTCACAGGGGTGATGGACACTGAAGCTTTCTTT